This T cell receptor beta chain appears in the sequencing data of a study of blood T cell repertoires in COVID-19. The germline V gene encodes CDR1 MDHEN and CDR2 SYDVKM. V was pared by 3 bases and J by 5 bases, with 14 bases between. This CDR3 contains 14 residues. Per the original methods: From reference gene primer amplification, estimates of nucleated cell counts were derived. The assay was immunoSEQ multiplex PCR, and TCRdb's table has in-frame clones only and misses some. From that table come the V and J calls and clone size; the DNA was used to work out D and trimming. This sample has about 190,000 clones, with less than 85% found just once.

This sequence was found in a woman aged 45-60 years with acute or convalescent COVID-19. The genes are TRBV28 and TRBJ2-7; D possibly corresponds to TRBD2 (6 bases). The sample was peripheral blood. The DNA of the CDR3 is TGTGCCAGCAGTTTCGGGGGACGAGGGAACGAGCAGTACTTC. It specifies CASSFGGRGNEQYF.